The entry that follows covers one T cell receptor (beta chain) sequence. Its specificity is not known. Profiled with immunoSEQ multiplex PCR; TCRdb holds only in-frame clones, not every one. Here the sample spans around 510,000 clones, 90% to 97% being singletons. In germline, CDR1 is KGHSH, CDR2 LQKENI. The CDR3 extends over 17 amino acids. V lost 1 base to trimming and J lost 5 bases; unmatched junction nucleotides: 8. This specimen belongs to a study of shared clonotypes between healthy human individuals. Study in general: CD4 naive and CD4 memory each took three plates per donor, while CD8 naive took two and CD8 memory one. Study results and limitations: In having few donors, the study represented limited genetic and exposure-history diversity.

The chain combines TRBV18 with TRBJ2-7; TRBD2 aligns across 13 bases. The origin of this receptor is a young woman in good health. The sequencing input was naive CD4+ T cells sorted from blood. Subset specified: CD45RA+ positively selected. The CDR3, as DNA: TGTGCCAGCTCACCACGGGCGCGGACTAGCGGGAGTAACGAGCAGTACTTC. It codes for CASSPRARTSGSNEQYF. The whole variable domain, remainder taken from reference TRBV18 and TRBJ2-7, is NAGVMQNPRHLVRRRGQEARLRCSPMKGHSHVYWYRQLPEEGLKFMVYLQKENIIDESGMPKERFSAEFPKEGPSILRIQQVVRGDSAAYFCASSPRARTSGSNEQYFGPGTRLTVT.